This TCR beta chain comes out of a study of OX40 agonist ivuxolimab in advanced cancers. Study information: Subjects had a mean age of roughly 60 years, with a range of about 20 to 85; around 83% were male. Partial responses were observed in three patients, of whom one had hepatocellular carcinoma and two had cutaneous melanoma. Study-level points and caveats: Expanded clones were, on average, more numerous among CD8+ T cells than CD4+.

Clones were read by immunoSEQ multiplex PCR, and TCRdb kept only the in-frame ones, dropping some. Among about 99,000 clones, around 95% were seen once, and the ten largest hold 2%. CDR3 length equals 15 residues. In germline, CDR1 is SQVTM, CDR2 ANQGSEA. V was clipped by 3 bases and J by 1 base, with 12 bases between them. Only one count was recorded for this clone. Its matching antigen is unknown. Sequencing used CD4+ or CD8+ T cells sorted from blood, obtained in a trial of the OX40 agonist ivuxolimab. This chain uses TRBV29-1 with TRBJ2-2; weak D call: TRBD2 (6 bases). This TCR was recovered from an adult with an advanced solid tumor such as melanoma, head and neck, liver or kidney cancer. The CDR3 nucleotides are TGCAGCGTTGAGGGAGGCGACAGGAACACCGGGGAGCTGTTTTTT. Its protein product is CSVEGGDRNTGELFF.